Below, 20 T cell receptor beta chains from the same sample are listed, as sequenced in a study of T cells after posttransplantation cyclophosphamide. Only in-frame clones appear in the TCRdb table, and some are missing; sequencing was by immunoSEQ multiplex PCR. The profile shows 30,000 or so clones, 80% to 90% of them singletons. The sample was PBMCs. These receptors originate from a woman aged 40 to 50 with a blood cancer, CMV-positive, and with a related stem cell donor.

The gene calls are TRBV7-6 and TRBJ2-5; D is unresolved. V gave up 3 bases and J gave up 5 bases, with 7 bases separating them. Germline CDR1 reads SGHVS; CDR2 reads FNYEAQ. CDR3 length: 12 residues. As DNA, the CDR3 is TGTGCCAGCAGCTTGGTGGGCGAGACCCAGTACTTC. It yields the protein CASSLVGETQYF.

CDR3 loop: CASSLEPPGLGIGTQYF. The CDR3 DNA reads TGTGCCAGCAGCTTAGAACCCCCGGGACTAGGTATTGGGACCCAGTACTTC. The V gene is TRBV7-9, the J gene TRBJ2-5; 8 bases match TRBD2. Trimming removed 1 base from V and 7 bases from J; junction bases left unmatched: 14. Germline lookup yields CDR1 SEHNR and CDR2 FQNEAQ (reference sequence). CDR3 size: 17 residues.

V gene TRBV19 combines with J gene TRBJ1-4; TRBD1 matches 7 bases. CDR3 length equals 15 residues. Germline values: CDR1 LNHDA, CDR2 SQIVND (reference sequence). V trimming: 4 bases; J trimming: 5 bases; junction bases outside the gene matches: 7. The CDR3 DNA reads TGTGCCAGTAGTACCTGGGACAGCACCAATGAAAAACTGTTTTTT. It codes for CASSTWDSTNEKLFF.

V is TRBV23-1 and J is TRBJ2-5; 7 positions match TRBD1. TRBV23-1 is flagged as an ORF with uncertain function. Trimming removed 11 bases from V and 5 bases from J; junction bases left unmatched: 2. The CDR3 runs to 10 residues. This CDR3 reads CAPRGETQYF. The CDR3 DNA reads TGCGCCCCCAGGGGGGAGACCCAGTACTTC.

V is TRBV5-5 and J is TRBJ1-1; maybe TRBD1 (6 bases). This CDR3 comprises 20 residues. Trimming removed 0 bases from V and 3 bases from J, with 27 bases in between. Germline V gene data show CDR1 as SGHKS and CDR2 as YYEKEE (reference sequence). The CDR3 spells CASSLVSLRELRKGDTEAFF. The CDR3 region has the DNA TGTGCCAGCAGCTTGGTCTCTCTCCGGGAACTTCGTAAGGGGGACACTGAAGCTTTCTTT.

The CDR3 nucleotides read TGCGCCAGCAGCCAAGAGATACAGTCTAACTATGGCTACACCTTC. Residues: CASSQEIQSNYGYTF. The V call is TRBV4-1, the J call TRBJ1-2; D remains ambiguous. The CDR3 covers 15 residues. Trimming stripped 0 bases from V and 0 bases from J, with 8 bases between. Germline loops: CDR1 MGHRA, CDR2 YSYEKL.

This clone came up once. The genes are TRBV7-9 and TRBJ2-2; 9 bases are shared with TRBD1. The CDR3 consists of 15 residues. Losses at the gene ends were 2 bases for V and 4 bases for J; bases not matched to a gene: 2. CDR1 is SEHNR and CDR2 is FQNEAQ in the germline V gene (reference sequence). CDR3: CASSLMGQGTGELFF. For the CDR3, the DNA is TGTGCCAGCAGCTTAATGGGACAGGGCACCGGGGAGCTGTTTTTT.

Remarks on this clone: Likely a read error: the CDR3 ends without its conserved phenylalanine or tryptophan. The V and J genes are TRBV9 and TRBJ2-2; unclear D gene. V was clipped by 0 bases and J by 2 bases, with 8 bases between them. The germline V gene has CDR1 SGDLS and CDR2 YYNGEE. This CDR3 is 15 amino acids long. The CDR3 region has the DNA TGTGCCAGCAGCGTAGCTGTACGAAACACCGGGGAGCTGTTTTCT. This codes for CASSVAVRNTGELFS.

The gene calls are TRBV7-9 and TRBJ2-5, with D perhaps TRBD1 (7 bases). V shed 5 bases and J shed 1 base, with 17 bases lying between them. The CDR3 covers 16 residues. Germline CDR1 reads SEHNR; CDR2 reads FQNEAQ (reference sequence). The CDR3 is CASSPVEGQTQETQYF. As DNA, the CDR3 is TGTGCCAGCAGCCCCGTGGAGGGACAGACCCAAGAGACCCAGTACTTC. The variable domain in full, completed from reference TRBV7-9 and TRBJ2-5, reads DTGVSQNPRHKITKRGQNVTFRCDPISEHNRLYWYRQTLGQGPEFLTYFQNEAQLEKSRLLSDRFSAERPKGSFSTLEIQRTEQGDSAMYLCASSPVEGQTQETQYFGPGTRLLVL.

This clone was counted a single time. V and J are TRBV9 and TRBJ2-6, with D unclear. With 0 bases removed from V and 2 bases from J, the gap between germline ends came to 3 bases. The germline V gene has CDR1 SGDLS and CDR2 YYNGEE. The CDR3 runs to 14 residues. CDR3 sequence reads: CASSVATGANVLTF. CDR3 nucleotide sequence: TGTGCCAGCAGCGTAGCTACTGGGGCCAACGTCCTGACTTTC.

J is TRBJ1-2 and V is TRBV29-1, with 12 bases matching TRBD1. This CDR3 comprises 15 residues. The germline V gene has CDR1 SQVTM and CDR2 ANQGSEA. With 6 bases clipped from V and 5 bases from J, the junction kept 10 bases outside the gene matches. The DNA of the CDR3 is TGCAGCGTCGATATGGGACAGGGGGCGCGTTATGGCTACACCTTC. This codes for CSVDMGQGARYGYTF.

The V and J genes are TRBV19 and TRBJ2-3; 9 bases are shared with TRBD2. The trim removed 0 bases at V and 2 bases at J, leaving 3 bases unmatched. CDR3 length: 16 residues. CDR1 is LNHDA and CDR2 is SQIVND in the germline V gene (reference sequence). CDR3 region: CASSIDSGGNTDTQYF. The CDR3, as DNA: TGTGCCAGTAGTATAGATAGCGGGGGTAACACAGATACGCAGTATTTT.

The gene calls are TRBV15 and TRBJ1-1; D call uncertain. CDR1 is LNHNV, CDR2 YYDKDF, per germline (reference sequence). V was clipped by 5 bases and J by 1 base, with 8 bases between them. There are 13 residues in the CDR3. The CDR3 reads CATSGTSNTEAFF. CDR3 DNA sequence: TGTGCCACCAGCGGCACCTCGAACACTGAAGCTTTCTTT.

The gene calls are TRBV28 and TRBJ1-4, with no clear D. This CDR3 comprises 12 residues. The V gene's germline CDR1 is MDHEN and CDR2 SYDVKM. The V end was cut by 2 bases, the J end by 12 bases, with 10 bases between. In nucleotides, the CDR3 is TGTGCCAGCAGTTTAATCGAGGCCGAACTGTTTTTT. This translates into CASSLIEAELFF. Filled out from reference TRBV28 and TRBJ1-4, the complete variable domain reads DVKVTQSSRYLVKRTGEKVFLECVQDMDHENMFWYRQDPGLGLRLIYFSYDVKMKEKGDIPEGYSVSREKKERFSLILESASTNQTSMYLCASSLIEAELFFGSGTQLSVL.

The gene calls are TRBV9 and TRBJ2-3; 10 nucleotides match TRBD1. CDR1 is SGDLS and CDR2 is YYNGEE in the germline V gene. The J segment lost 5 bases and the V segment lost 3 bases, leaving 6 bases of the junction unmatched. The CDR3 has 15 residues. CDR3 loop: CASSARTGGIDTQYF. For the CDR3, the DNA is TGTGCCAGCAGCGCCCGGACAGGGGGAATAGATACGCAGTATTTT.

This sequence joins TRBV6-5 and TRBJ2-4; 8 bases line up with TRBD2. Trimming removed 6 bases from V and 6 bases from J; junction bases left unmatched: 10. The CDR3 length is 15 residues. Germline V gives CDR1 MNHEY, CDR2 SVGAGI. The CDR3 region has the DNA TGTGCCAGCAGCTTCACGGGACTAGGAGGAAACATTCAGTACTTC. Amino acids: CASSFTGLGGNIQYF.

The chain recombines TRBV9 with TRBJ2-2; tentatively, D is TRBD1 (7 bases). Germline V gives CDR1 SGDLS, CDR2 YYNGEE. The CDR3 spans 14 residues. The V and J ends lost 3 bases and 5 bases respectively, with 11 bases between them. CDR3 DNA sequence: TGTGCCAGCAGCGCCAGGGGGGCAACCGGGGAGCTGTTTTTT. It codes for CASSARGATGELFF.

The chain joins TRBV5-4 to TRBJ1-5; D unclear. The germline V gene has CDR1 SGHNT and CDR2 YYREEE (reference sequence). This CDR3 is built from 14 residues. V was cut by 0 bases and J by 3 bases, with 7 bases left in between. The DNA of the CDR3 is TGTGCCAGCAGCTTGGACCGAGACAATCAGCCCCAGCATTTT. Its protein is CASSLDRDNQPQHF.

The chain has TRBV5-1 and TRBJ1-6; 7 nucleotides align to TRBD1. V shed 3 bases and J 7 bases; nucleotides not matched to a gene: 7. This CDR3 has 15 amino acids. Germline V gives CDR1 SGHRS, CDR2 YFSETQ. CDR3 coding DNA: TGCGCCAGCAGCTCGCCCGGGACAGAGAATTCACCCCTCCACTTT. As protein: CASSSPGTENSPLHF.

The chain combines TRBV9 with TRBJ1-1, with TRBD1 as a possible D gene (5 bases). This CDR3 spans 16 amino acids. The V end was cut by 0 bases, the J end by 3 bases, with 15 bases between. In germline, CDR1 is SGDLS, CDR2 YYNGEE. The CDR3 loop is CASSVGRGARDTEAFF. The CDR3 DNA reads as TGTGCCAGCAGCGTAGGGAGGGGCGCCCGGGACACTGAAGCTTTCTTT.